This T cell receptor beta chain stems from a study of cytomegalovirus exposure and HLA in healthy donors (TCRdb year 2017). The study in broad terms: In an earlier analysis of about 560 of the donors, 276 Gb of sequence data and 100 million or so unique TCR beta sequences from approximately 180 million T cells were reported. An early release that covered fewer than 750 HLA-typed donors contained about 290 gigabases of sequencing data and 65 million to 100 million unique TCR sequences. Among the roughly 410 genotyped donors, under 90% belonged to the genetic ancestry cluster associated with self-reported Caucasian donors. The study was designed to test whether signatures of past pathogen exposure could be identified by cataloging public T cell receptors. The T cell repertoires of several hundred subjects were profiled by immunosequencing and related to cytomegalovirus serostatus. Besides the first cohort of roughly 660 subjects, a separate validation cohort made up of 120 or so different subjects was used. To predict cytomegalovirus infection status, the study brought together high-throughput TCR immunosequencing, statistical association of individual TCRs with disease status, and machine learning. A later analysis re-examined previously published TCR beta repertoires from around 670 donors and added high-resolution HLA genotyping to investigate patterns of TCR occurrence. The later analysis used no new phenotypic data to find candidate immune exposures, relying instead on TCR beta sequences and their occurrence across donors. In an earlier analysis of 550 to 700 of the donors, high-throughput TCR beta sequencing was used to judge whether each TCR beta V gene segment behaved as functional or pseudogenic. Donor age, sex, ethnicity and CMV serostatus were compiled alongside the repertoire data. A later genetic analysis used genome-wide SNP genotypes for about 60% of the roughly 700 donors, treating that subset as a discovery cohort. Every repertoire in the discovery cohort had been generated on one and the same sequencing platform. Class I and class II HLA loci were covered by the typing at four-digit resolution. Typing coverage varied by locus: about 629-640 donors for A, B, C, DRB1 and DQB1; around 560 for DQA1; over 600 for DPA1; approximately 450 for DPB1. Because of strong linkage in the cohort, four to six DR-DQ haplotypes were treated as single units for association and clustering. Among roughly 400 genotyped donors of the cohort, an average of about 240,000 unique TCR beta nucleotide sequences was sequenced per donor, of which about 18% were non-productive. Results and caveats for the whole study, not just this receptor: It was suggested by the authors that the approach could potentially be generalized to other disease states and immunological phenotypes. For the cohort, immune exposure information was limited to CMV serostatus. Because HLA typing was unavailable for some donors at each locus, only the typed subset was used in association tests. The cohort was sequenced for TCR beta chains only, and without alpha or paired-chain data the features that could be detected were limited. A total of roughly 160 TCR beta chains were listed by the study as associated with cytomegalovirus. In a later analysis, the rate of TCR association differed among HLA loci, with DRB1 alleles having the most associated TCRs and HLA-C alleles having the fewest. A further reported finding was that TCR beta sequences accurately predicted the HLA-A and HLA-B alleles for most subjects in the first cohort. Linkage disequilibrium might explain the correlated functional status among segregating V segments, but an unknown experimental factor could not be ruled out. The sequencing pipeline was judged likely to have produced a cluster of highly shared sequence variants as a technical artifact. Most CMV-associated TCR beta chains appeared to be HLA-restricted in a later analysis, and the HLA associations seemed to be driven largely by CMV exposure. Roughly uniform sequencing depth across donors was assumed in presence/absence analyses, although this assumption may not hold. According to a later genetic analysis, donors in an Asian-associated ancestry cluster had fewer N-insertions in productive TCRs than the approximately 610-donor mean. Several of the top co-occurrence clusters appeared to be linked to parvovirus B19, influenza, CMV and Epstein-Barr virus, according to a later analysis. Some 15 rarely observed V segments, including chromosome 9 orphons, were excluded from the earlier analysis of several hundred of the donors because counts were too low. Most TCR sequences were seen in very few donors, while some public TCRs were found in many individuals. Compared with equally common non-associated chains, HLA-associated TCR beta chains in a later analysis were more clonally expanded and had lower generation probabilities. Strong co-occurrence of HLA alleles, especially DR and DQ, made assigning TCR associations to individual alleles difficult. In vitro tests confirmed that a few of the cytomegalovirus-associated TCR beta chains recognize cytomegalovirus antigens. In an earlier analysis of 587 of the donors, most TCR beta V segments appeared in productive rearrangements about 87% or about 30% of the time, broadly matching IMGT annotations. Specific HLA alleles were associated with 15,000 to 20,000 TCR beta sequences at a false discovery rate of 0.05 in a later analysis. V-gene and J-gene trimming of TCR beta chains was associated with a missense DCLRE1C variant in a later genetic analysis, and the association was replicated in an independent cohort. Cytomegalovirus status was reported to be diagnosed by the classifier with high specificity and sensitivity in both the original and validation cohorts.

The cohort consisted of 600 to 750 healthy bone marrow donors. All cohort members were sampled while nominally healthy, although unrecorded immune exposures were likely present. The donor tested CMV seronegative and was one of the 352 seronegative cohort members. Each donor provided a peripheral blood sample, and peripheral blood mononuclear cells were used for TCR beta sequencing. The Qiagen DNeasy Blood Extraction Kit was used to extract genomic DNA from the blood cell samples. The library was built by means of the immunoSEQ multiplex PCR assay. For the multiplex PCR, a mixture combining 60 forward primers for TCR Vbeta segments and 13 reverse primers for TCR Jbeta segments was used. The CDR3 region of rearranged TCR beta genes was amplified from genomic DNA by a multiplex PCR assay. Amplified TCR beta libraries were sequenced as 87-base-pair reads on the Illumina HiSeq System. Turning to the authors' computational methods: Across the 500 to 750 repertoires, a later analysis counted tens of millions of unique TCR beta chains, around 11 million of which were shared by at least two donors. A nearest-neighbor algorithm error-corrected the raw reads and collapsed the reads into unique sequences, merging closely related sequences to remove PCR and sequencing errors. V, D and J gene segments were assigned by aligning CDR3 sequences to IMGT reference sequences. For a sequence to be retained, a match of at least six nucleotides was required to both a V gene segment and a J gene segment. Rearrangements were called productive when the CDR3 lacked stop codons and stayed in frame with V and J; all others were non-productive. CDR3 was defined by IMGT convention, running from the second conserved V-encoded cysteine to the conserved J-encoded phenylalanine. Sequences without an unambiguous match to a single V gene segment were excluded from the earlier analysis of over 500 of the donors. An earlier analysis of 587 of the donors classified V segments as functional when productive rearrangements were above 56.7% and as segregating when the standard deviation between donors was above 5%. To diagnose cytomegalovirus status from the catalog of TCR beta chain sequences, a statistical classification framework was built. In a later analysis, TCR nucleotide sequences were compared against IMGT/GENE-DB human TR gene sequences so that V and J genes could be assigned. In a later analysis, CDR3 sequences and most-parsimonious VDJ recombination scenarios were assigned using the TCRdist pipeline. A later analysis defined each TCR beta chain by its CDR3 amino acid sequence plus V-gene family, and excluded reads lacking a unique V-gene family. In a later analysis, 450 to 600 highly shared, low-generation-probability nucleotide sequences were removed to address suspected cross-contamination and a sequencing artifact. For each public chain, a later analysis derived a clonal expansion index from normalized ranks of inferred template counts within each repertoire. A later analysis computed generation probabilities with a VDJ recombination model fitted to out-of-frame rearrangements, and checked the results against IGoR. In a later analysis, TCR-TCR, TCR-HLA and TCR-CMV co-occurrence was scored with hypergeometric tests, and a repertoire-size bias correction was applied to TCR pairs. In a later analysis, false discovery rates were estimated by permuting HLA or CMV assignments 20 times. In a later analysis, co-occurring TCRs were grouped using DBSCAN, with TCRdist sequence similarity added in when clustering inside HLA-allele-positive subsets. Repertoires with fewer than 30,000 or more than 120,000 public chains were left out of co-occurrence clustering, as were five repertoires with anomalous nucleotide sharing. Drawn from immuneACCESS, this table holds only the in-frame rearrangements with V and J called that TCRdb kept. Clones are partly lost; checked studies trace under half to an unresolved V gene and leave the rest unexplained. That table furnishes V, J and clone size, whereas the DNA furnished D and trimming. The sample table shows around 150,000 clones, and roughly 78% are seen once. The leading ten clones occupy roughly 2% of the sample.

Worth noting for this clone: What antigen it recognizes has not been identified. No base quality information exists; no much larger clone differs at one position.

This TCR derives from a man aged 25 to 40 in good health and CMV-seronegative. The sequenced sample consisted of PBMCs.

The CDR3 is CASSIEWGSLKETQYF. The base sequence is TGTGCCAGTAGTATTGAGTGGGGCAGCCTTAAAGAGACCCAGTACTTC. The sequence is built from TRBV19 and TRBJ2-5; tentative D gene TRBD1, with 5 bases matching. In the germline V gene (reference sequence), CDR1 corresponds to LNHDA and CDR2 to SQIVND. Trimming takes 3 bases from V and 3 bases from J, and the germline ends sit 17 bases apart. The CDR3 starts with the cysteine, ends with the phenylalanine, and has 16 residues. Just CDR3 DNA is preserved here, 48 bases in frame from base 1.